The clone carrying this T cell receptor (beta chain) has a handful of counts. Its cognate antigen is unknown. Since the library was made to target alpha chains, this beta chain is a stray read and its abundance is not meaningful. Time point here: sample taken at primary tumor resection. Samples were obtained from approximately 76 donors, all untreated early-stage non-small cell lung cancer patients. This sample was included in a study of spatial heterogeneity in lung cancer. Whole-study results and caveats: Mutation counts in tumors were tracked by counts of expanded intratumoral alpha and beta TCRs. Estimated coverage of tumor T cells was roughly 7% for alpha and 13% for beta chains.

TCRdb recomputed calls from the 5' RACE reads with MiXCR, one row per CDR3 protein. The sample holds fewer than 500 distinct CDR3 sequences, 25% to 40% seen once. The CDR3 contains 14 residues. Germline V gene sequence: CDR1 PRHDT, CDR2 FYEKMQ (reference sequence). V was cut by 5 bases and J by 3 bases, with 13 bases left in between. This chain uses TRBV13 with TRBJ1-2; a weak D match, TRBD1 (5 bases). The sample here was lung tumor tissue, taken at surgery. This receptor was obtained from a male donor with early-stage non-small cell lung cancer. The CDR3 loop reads CASSRIGTDYGYTF. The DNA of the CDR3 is TGTGCCAGCAGCCGCATCGGGACCGACTATGGCTACACCTTC. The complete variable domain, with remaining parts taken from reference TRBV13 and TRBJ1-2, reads AAGVIQSPRHLIKEKRETATLKCYPIPRHDTVYWYQQGPGQDPQFLISFYEKMQSDKGSIPDRFSAQQFSDYHSELNMSSLELGDSALYFCASSRIGTDYGYTFGSGTRLTVV.